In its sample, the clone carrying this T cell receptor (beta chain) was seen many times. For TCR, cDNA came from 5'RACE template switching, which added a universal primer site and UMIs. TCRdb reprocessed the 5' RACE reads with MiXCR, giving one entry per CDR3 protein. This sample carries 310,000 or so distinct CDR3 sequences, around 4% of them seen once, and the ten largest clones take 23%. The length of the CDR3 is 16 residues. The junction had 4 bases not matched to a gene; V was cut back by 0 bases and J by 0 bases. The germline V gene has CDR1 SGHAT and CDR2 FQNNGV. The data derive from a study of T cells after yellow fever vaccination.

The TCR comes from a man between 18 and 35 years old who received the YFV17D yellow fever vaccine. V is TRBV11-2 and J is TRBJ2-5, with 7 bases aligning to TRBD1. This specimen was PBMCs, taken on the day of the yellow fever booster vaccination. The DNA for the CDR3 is TGTGCCAGCAGCTTAGAGGACAGGAGGTACCAAGAGACCCAGTACTTC. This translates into CASSLEDRRYQETQYF.